This T cell receptor (beta chain) was retrieved from a study of shared clonotypes between healthy human individuals. About the research overall: CD4 naive and CD4 memory each took three plates per donor, while CD8 naive took two and CD8 memory one. Broader study findings: Memory subsets generally showed lower estimated richness than naive subsets.

Source study methods: With immunoSEQ giving junction-only sequences and no quality scores, filtering differed. The method was immunoSEQ multiplex PCR; TCRdb's version includes in-frame clones alone and lacks a portion of them. Clone size and V and J calls were adopted from that table, with D and trimming inferred from the DNA. The sample lists more than 150,000 clones, just under 95% occurring once. With regard to this clone: Its antigen is still unknown.

Trimming left V 0 bases short and J 0 bases short, with 12 bases between. There are 16 residues in the CDR3. Germline CDR1 reads SGHDT; CDR2 reads YYEEEE. It was into CD45RA+ naive and CD45RA-negative memory subsets that the CD4+ cells were split. The chain recombines TRBV5-6 with TRBJ1-1; D ambiguous. The sequenced sample consisted of naive CD4+ T cells sorted from blood. Documented subset: CD45RA+ positively selected. The clonotype was recovered from a woman aged 25-40 years in good health. The CDR3 DNA sequence: TGTGCCAGCAGCTTGGATTTGGGAACCATGAACACTGAAGCTTTCTTT. This codes for CASSLDLGTMNTEAFF.